This T cell receptor (beta chain) was retrieved from a study of blood T cell repertoires in COVID-19. For the study at large: From the United States, Italy and Spain came samples of acute and convalescent COVID-19. T cells, B-cell-depleted T cells, or PBMCs supplied cDNA or gDNA.

CDR1 and CDR2 from the germline V gene are SGHRS and YFSETQ. After removal of 1 base from V and 5 bases from J, the junction contained 3 bases not matched to a gene. This CDR3 region has 15 residues. As originally analysed: Estimation of nucleated cell counts relied on the amplification of reference gene primers. The protocol was immunoSEQ multiplex PCR, while the TCRdb copy is restricted to in-frame clones and leaves out a portion. That table gives V, J and clone size, and the DNA gave D and trimming. This table has approximately 22,000 clones, 80% to 95% appearing once. The V call is TRBV5-1, the J call TRBJ2-3, with 11 nucleotides matching TRBD2. Sequencing input: peripheral blood. The sequence derives from an older man with active COVID-19. The CDR3 loop reads CASSLLAGGKDTQYF. The CDR3 nucleotides are TGCGCCAGCAGCTTGTTAGCGGGGGGGAAAGATACGCAGTATTTT.